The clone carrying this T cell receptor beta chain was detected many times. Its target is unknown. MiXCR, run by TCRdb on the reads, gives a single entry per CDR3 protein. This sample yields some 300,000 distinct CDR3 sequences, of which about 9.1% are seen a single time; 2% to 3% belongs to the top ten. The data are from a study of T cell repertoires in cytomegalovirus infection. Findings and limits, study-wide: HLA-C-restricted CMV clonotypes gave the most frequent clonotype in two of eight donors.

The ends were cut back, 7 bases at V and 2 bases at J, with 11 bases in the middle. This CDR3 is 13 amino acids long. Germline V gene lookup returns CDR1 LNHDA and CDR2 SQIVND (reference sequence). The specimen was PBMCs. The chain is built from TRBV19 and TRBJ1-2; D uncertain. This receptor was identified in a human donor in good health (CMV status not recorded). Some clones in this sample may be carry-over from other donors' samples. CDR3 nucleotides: TGTGCCAGTAAGGTGAAACAGAACTATGGCTACACCTTC. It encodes CASKVKQNYGYTF. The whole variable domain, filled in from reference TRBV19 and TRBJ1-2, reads DGGITQSPKYLFRKEGQNVTLSCEQNLNHDAMYWYRQDPGQGLRLIYYSQIVNDFQKGDIAEGYSVSREKKESFPLTVTSAQKNPTAFYLCASKVKQNYGYTFGSGTRLTVV.